The 17 T cell receptor beta chains given below trace back to one sample, sequenced in a study of Graves' ophthalmopathy and Graves' hyperthyroidism. Amplification of the TCR beta CDR3 regions used RNA transcripts (as template). First-round RT-PCR employed HTBI primers, with a second-round multiplex PCR after it. TCRdb reprocessed the multiplex PCR reads with MiXCR, giving one entry per CDR3 protein. The sample carries 200,000 to 250,000 distinct CDR3 sequences, 25% to 35% recorded once. Sequencing was performed on peripheral blood. Source of these receptors: a man aged 45-65 years with Graves' ophthalmopathy.

This clonotype was counted ten times or more. The rearrangement links TRBV19 to TRBJ2-6; a weak D match, TRBD2 (5 bases). This CDR3 spans 16 amino acids. The V end was cut by 6 bases, the J end by 2 bases, with 14 bases between. CDR1 LNHDA and CDR2 SQIVND come from the germline V gene (reference sequence). The CDR3 DNA reads as TGTGCCAGTAGAGGAGGTAGGGTTACTGGGGCCAACGTCCTGACTTTC. Encoded protein: CASRGGRVTGANVLTF. The full variable domain, its missing parts supplied by reference TRBV19 and TRBJ2-6, is DGGITQSPKYLFRKEGQNVTLSCEQNLNHDAMYWYRQDPGQGLRLIYYSQIVNDFQKGDIAEGYSVSREKKESFPLTVTSAQKNPTAFYLCASRGGRVTGANVLTFGAGSRLTVL.

This clonotype has at least ten counts. The chain couples TRBV28 to TRBJ2-5; 8 nucleotides line up with TRBD1. Germline V gene lookup returns CDR1 MDHEN and CDR2 SYDVKM. V gave up 5 bases and J gave up 5 bases; unmatched junction bases: 13. The CDR3 spans 16 residues. The CDR3 protein is CASSLPGAGGRETQYF. The CDR3 DNA reads as TGTGCCAGCAGTCTGCCTGGGGCAGGGGGCCGGGAGACCCAGTACTTC.

The J gene is TRBJ1-2, the V gene TRBV3-1, with D possibly being TRBD1 (6 bases). V shed 0 bases and J shed 2 bases, with 16 bases lying between them. The CDR3 runs 17 residues. Germline CDR1 LGHDT, CDR2 YNNKEL (reference sequence). The CDR3 nucleotides read TGTGCCAGCAGCCAAGAACCTCCGGGACACCCAAACTATGGCTACACCTTC. Translating gives CASSQEPPGHPNYGYTF.

The table lists this clonotype with a few counts. The chain is built from TRBV12-3 or TRBV12-4 and TRBJ2-7; possible D gene TRBD1, 5 bases. CDR3 length: 13 residues. Between the trimmed V and J ends, which lost 6 bases and 5 bases, there was a span of 14 bases. CDR3 region: CASRPGSSDEQYF. The CDR3 DNA is TGTGCCAGCAGGCCAGGGTCCAGTGACGAGCAGTACTTC.

This clonotype was detected ten times or more. The chain uses TRBV9 and TRBJ2-7; no clear D gene. V was cut by 2 bases and J by 1 base, with 7 bases left in between. This CDR3 is built from 13 residues. Germline loops: CDR1 SGDLS, CDR2 YYNGEE. The DNA of the CDR3 is TGTGCCAGCAGCGTTGCGGAATCCTACGAGCAGTACTTC. Translated, it gives CASSVAESYEQYF.

V usage is TRBV28 and J usage is TRBJ1-6; D may be TRBD1 (5 bases). V lost 6 bases and J 0 bases, leaving 15 bases between the germline ends. The germline CDR1 and CDR2 sequences are MDHEN and SYDVKM. This CDR3 is built from 17 residues. The CDR3 spells CASSPTGMISYNSPLHF. DNA for the CDR3: TGTGCCAGCAGCCCTACAGGAATGATCTCCTATAATTCACCCCTCCACTTT.

This clonotype was observed many times. The chain recombines TRBV19 with TRBJ2-7; D gene uncertain. The CDR3 runs 12 residues. Germline V lookup: CDR1 LNHDA, CDR2 SQIVND (reference sequence). V was trimmed by 3 bases and J by 3 bases, leaving 6 bases between them. The CDR3 is CASSMASYEQYF. The CDR3 DNA reads TGTGCCAGTAGTATGGCAAGCTACGAGCAGTACTTC.

This clonotype was counted ten times or more. V gene TRBV30 combines with J gene TRBJ2-7, with TRBD1 matching 9 bases. There are 14 residues in the CDR3. Germline lookup yields CDR1 GTSNPN and CDR2 SVGIG (reference sequence). J lost 5 bases, V lost 5 bases, and 10 bases had no gene match. CDR3 sequence (DNA): TGTGCCTGGTCCCCGGGACAGGGAATGGACGAGCAGTACTTC. It is translated as CAWSPGQGMDEQYF.

This clonotype was seen repeatedly, ten times or more. This sequence joins TRBV7-6 and TRBJ2-5, with a weak D call TRBD2 (6 bases). Deletions cut 5 bases from V and 5 bases from J, with 15 bases between. Germline loops: CDR1 SGHVS, CDR2 FNYEAQ. CDR3 length: 14 residues. The CDR3 DNA follows: TGTGCCAGCAGCGCGGGGAGCGATACGGAGACCCAGTACTTC. This codes for CASSAGSDTETQYF.

This clonotype was seen ten or more times. V is TRBV11-2 and J is TRBJ2-5; D gene unclear. V lost 1 base, J lost 2 bases, and 8 bases lay in between. CDR1 and CDR2 (germline): SGHAT, FQNNGV. CDR3 length: 14 residues. In nucleotides, the CDR3 is TGTGCCAGCAGCTTAGGATGGGGACAAGAGACCCAGTACTTC. Amino acids: CASSLGWGQETQYF.

V is TRBV15 and J is TRBJ2-2; TRBD2 agrees at 9 bases. Germline V gene lookup returns CDR1 LNHNV and CDR2 YYDKDF (reference sequence). V trimming: 5 bases; J trimming: 4 bases; junction bases outside the gene matches: 8. CDR3 length: 16 residues. The CDR3 reads CATSPRLAEITGELFF. For the CDR3, the DNA is TGTGCCACCAGCCCAAGACTAGCGGAGATCACCGGGGAGCTGTTTTTT.

This clonotype was seen at least ten times. The gene calls are TRBV11-2 and TRBJ2-5; D is perhaps TRBD1 (6 bases). Germline values: CDR1 SGHAT, CDR2 FQNNGV. The CDR3 sequence is 16 residues long. Trimming removed 1 base at V and 6 bases at J, with 18 bases between. The CDR3 protein is CASSLVPGANFKTQYF. CDR3 nucleotide sequence: TGTGCCAGCAGCTTAGTCCCAGGGGCCAACTTCAAGACCCAGTACTTC.

Ten or more counts support this clonotype. This chain links TRBV4-1 with TRBJ2-7, with 7 bases identical to TRBD1. This CDR3 is built from 15 residues. In germline, CDR1 is MGHRA, CDR2 YSYEKL. The V and J ends lost 2 bases and 3 bases, in that order; junction bases with no gene match: 7. CDR3 nucleotides: TGCGCCAGCAGCCAACCCTATGGGGACAGCTACGAGCAGTACTTC. Translated: CASSQPYGDSYEQYF.

This clonotype showed up many times. J is TRBJ1-5 and V is TRBV28; no firm D call. Between the trimmed V and J ends, which lost 2 bases and 7 bases, there was a span of 15 bases. CDR3 length: 15 residues. CDR1 and CDR2 (germline): MDHEN, SYDVKM. CDR3 in amino acids: CASSLESPGGQPQHF. In nucleotides, the CDR3 is TGTGCCAGCAGTTTAGAGTCCCCCGGCGGGCAGCCCCAGCATTTT.

The table lists this clonotype with many counts. The genes are TRBV7-3 and TRBJ2-5; 9 bases are shared with TRBD1. This CDR3 is built from 14 residues. Germline V gene lookup returns CDR1 SGHTA and CDR2 FQGTGA. The V and J ends lost 5 bases and 5 bases, in that order; junction bases with no gene match: 6. CDR3 DNA sequence: TGTGCCAGCAGCGCAACAGGGGGCGCGGAGACCCAGTACTTC. It translates to CASSATGGAETQYF.

This clonotype has just a few counts. The V and J genes are TRBV12-3 or TRBV12-4 and TRBJ1-5, with TRBD1 identical over 9 bases. V dropped 3 bases and J dropped 1; count of bases not matched to a gene: 4. This CDR3 is built from 16 residues. The CDR3 DNA reads TGTGCCAGCAGTTTGGGGACAGGGTTAAGCAATCAGCCCCAGCATTTT. This encodes CASSLGTGLSNQPQHF.

The rearrangement joins TRBV19 to TRBJ2-7; TRBD1 is a possible D gene (5 bases). The germline V and J ends were trimmed by 3 bases and 4 bases, with 16 bases remaining between them. CDR3 length equals 15 residues. Per germline, CDR1 LNHDA and CDR2 SQIVND (reference sequence). CDR3: CASSISRQTWYEQYF. The CDR3 DNA follows: TGTGCCAGTAGTATCTCGCGACAGACGTGGTACGAGCAGTACTTC.